The following is a TCR beta chain sequence with its context. The antigen is not known. The naive CD8 subset, CD45RO-negative cells positively selected for CCR7, excluded terminally differentiated effector memory CD45RA+ cells. Clones were sequenced by immunoSEQ multiplex PCR, and TCRdb holds only the in-frame ones, with some missing. The repertoire includes about 580,000 clones, 95% to 98% of them detected once, and approximately 0.3% sits in the top ten. The data were obtained in a study of shared clonotypes between healthy human individuals. Findings and caveats of the study: Enrolling few donors narrowed the genetic and exposure-history diversity that was represented. Memory subsets generally showed lower estimated richness than naive subsets.

V was pared by 5 bases and J by 5 bases, with 12 bases of the junction left unmatched. Germline V lookup: CDR1 SGHAT, CDR2 FQNNGV. The CDR3 totals 16 residues. This chain uses TRBV11-2 with TRBJ1-5; 7 bases agree with TRBD1. This receptor was obtained from a man aged 25-45 years in good health. The source material was naive CD8+ T cells sorted from blood. The CDR3 protein is CASSPRTGSYDQPQHF. The CDR3 coding sequence is TGTGCCAGCAGCCCCCGGACAGGTTCCTATGATCAGCCCCAGCATTTT. The full variable domain, rest sourced from reference TRBV11-2 and TRBJ1-5, is EAGVAQSPRYKIIEKRQSVAFWCNPISGHATLYWYQQILGQGPKLLIQFQNNGVVDDSQLPKDRFSAERLKGVDSTLKIQPAKLEDSAVYLCASSPRTGSYDQPQHFGDGTRLSIL.